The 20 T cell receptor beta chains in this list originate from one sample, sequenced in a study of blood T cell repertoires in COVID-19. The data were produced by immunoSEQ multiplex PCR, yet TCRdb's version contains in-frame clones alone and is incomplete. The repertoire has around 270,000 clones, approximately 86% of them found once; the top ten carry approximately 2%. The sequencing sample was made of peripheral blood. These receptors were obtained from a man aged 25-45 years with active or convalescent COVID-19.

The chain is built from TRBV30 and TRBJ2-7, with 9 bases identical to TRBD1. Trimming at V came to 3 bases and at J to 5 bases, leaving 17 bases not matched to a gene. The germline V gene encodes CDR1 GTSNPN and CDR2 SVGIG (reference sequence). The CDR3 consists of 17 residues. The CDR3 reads CAWSVTGTGLPGDEQYF. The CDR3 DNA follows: TGTGCCTGGAGCGTTACCGGGACAGGGCTACCCGGGGACGAGCAGTACTTC.

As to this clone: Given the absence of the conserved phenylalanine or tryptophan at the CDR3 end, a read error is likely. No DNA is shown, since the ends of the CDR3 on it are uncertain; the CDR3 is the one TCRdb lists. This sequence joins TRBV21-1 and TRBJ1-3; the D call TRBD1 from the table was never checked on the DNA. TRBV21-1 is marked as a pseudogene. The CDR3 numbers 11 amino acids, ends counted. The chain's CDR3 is CASSDWTGSPS.

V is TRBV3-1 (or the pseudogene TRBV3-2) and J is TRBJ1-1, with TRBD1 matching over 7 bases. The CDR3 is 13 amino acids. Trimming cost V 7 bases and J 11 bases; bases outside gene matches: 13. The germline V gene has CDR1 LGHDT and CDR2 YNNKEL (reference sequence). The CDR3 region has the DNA TGTGCCAGCACCAGCCTTACAGGGGAGAGGGCTTTCTTT. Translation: CASTSLTGERAFF.

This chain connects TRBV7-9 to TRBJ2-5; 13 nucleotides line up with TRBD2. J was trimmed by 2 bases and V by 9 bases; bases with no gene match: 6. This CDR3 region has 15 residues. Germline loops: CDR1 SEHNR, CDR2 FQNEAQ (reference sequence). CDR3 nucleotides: TGTGCCAGTCGGACTAGCGGGGGTTATCAAGAGACCCAGTACTTC. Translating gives CASRTSGGYQETQYF.

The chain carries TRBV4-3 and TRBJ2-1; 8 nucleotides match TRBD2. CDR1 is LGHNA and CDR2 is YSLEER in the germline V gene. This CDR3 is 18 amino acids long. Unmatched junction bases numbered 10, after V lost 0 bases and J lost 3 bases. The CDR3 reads CASSQDGPSGSHYNEQFF. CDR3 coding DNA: TGCGCCAGCAGCCAAGATGGGCCTAGCGGGTCCCACTACAATGAGCAGTTCTTC.

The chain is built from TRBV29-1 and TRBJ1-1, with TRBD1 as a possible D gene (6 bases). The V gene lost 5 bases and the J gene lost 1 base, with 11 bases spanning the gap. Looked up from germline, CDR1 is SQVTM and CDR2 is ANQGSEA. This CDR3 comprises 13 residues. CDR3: CSVFRGRNTEAFF. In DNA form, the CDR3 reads TGCAGCGTTTTCAGGGGTCGGAACACTGAAGCTTTCTTT.

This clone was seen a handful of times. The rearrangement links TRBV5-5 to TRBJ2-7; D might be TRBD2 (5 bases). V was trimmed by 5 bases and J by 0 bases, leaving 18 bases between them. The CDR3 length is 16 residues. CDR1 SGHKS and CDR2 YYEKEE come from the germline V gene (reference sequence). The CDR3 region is CASSPAGGLSSYEQYF. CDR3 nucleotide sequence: TGTGCCAGCAGTCCGGCGGGCGGACTGAGCTCCTACGAGCAGTACTTC. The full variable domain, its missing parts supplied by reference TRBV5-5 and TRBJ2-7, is DAGVTQSPTHLIKTRGQQVTLRCSPISGHKSVSWYQQVLGQGPQFIFQYYEKEERGRGNFPDRFSARQFPNYSSELNVNALLLGDSALYLCASSPAGGLSSYEQYFGPGTRLTVT.

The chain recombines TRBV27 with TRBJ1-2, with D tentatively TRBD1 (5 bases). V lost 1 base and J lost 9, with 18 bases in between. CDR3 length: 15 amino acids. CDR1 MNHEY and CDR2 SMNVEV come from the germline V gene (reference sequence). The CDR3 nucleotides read TGTGCCAGCAGTTTATTCGGACAAGAAGATGGGCGCTACACCTTC. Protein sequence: CASSLFGQEDGRYTF.

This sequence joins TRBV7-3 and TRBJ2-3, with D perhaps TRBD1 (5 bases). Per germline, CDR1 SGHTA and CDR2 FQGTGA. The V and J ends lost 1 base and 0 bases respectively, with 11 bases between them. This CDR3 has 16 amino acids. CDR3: CASSLIPGYSTDTQYF. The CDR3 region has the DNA TGTGCCAGCAGCTTAATTCCAGGGTACAGCACAGATACGCAGTATTTT.

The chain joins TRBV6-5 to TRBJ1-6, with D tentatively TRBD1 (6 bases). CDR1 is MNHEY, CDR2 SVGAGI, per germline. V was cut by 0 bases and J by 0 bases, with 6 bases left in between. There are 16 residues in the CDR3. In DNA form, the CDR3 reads TGTGCCAGCAGTTACTCGGACAGCTCCTATAATTCACCCCTCCACTTT. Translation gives CASSYSDSSYNSPLHF.

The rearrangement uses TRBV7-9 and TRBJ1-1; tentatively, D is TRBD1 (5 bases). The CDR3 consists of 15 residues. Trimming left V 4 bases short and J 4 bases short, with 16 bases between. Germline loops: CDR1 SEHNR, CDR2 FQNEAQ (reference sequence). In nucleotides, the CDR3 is TGTGCCAGCAGCTCAGGGAGGGTTAGGTCCACTGAAGCTTTCTTT. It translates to CASSSGRVRSTEAFF.

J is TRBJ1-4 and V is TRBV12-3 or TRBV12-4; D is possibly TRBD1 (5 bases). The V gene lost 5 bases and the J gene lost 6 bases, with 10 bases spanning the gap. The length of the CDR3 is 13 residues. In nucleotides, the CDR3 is TGTGCCAGCAGTGGGACTCTCTATGAAAAACTGTTTTTT. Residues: CASSGTLYEKLFF.

The CDR3 sequence: CASSEYVTDTQYF. Here the CDR3 DNA reads TGTGCCAGCAGTGAATACGTGACAGATACGCAGTATTTT. This chain connects TRBV25-1 to TRBJ2-3, with D unclear. The V gene lost 0 bases and the J gene lost 3 bases, with 4 bases spanning the gap. CDR1 MGHDK and CDR2 SYGVNS come from the germline V gene. This CDR3 contains 13 residues.

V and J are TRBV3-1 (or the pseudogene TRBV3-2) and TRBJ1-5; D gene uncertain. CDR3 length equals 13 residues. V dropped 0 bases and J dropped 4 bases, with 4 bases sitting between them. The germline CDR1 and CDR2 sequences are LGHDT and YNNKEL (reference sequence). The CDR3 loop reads CASSQDNNQPQHF. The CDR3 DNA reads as TGTGCCAGCAGCCAAGATAATAATCAGCCCCAGCATTTT.

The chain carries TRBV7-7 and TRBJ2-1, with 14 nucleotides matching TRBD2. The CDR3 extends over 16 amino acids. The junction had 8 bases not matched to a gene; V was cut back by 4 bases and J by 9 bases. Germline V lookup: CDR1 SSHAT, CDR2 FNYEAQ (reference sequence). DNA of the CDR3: TGTGCCAGCAGCTCAGGGACTAGCGGGGGCTTAGGTGAGCAGTTCTTC. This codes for CASSSGTSGGLGEQFF.

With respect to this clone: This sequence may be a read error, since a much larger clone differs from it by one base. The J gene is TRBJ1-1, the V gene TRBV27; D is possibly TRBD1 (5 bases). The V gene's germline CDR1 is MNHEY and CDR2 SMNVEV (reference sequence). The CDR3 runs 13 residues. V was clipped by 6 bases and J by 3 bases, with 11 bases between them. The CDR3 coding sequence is TGTGCCAGCAGCAAGGCAGGGTACACTGAAGCTTTCTTT. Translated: CASSKAGYTEAFF.

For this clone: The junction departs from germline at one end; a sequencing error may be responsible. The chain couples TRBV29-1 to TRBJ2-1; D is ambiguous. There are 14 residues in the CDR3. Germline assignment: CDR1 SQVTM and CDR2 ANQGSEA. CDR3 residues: CSVEPIYEPTIGVF. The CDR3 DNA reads TGCAGCGTTGAACCTATATACGAACCGACCATAGGAGTCTTC.

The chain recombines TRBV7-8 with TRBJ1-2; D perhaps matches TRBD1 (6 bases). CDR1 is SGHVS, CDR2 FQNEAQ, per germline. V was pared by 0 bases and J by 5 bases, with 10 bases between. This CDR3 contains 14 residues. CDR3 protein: CASSLAGAGYGYTF. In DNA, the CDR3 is TGTGCCAGCAGCTTAGCGGGGGCTGGGTATGGCTACACCTTC.

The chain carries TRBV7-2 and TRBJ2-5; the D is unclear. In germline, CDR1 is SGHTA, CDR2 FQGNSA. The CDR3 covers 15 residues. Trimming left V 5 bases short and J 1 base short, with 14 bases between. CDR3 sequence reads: CASSAAWSPQETQYF. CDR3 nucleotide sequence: TGTGCCAGCAGCGCCGCCTGGAGCCCCCAAGAGACCCAGTACTTC.

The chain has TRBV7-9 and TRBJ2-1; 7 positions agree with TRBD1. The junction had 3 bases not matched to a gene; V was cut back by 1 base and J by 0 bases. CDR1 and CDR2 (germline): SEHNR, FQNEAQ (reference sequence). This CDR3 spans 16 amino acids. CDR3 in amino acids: CASSLGGQSSYNEQFF. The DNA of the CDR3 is TGTGCCAGCAGCTTAGGGGGACAGAGCTCCTACAATGAGCAGTTCTTC.